This TCR beta chain was captured by sequencing in a study of T cell responses to AZD1222 COVID-19 vaccine. Study context: Second-dose intervals of approximately 4 or approximately 12 weeks were pooled. Study-level points and caveats: Donors skewed white British and female; clonal diversity was possibly underestimated. Nearly half of spike-specific TCRs reportedly target unmutated variant regions.

For this clone: Its antigen is not identified.

CDR3 length: 16 amino acids. J lost 5 bases, V lost 0 bases, and 9 bases had no gene match. The germline CDR1 and CDR2 sequences are SGDLS and YYNGEE. Assay used: immunoSEQ multiplex PCR; TCRdb lists only in-frame clones, some missing. There are 200,000 or so clones in the sample; approximately 86% occur only once, and roughly 8% lies in the top ten. This receptor was taken from an adult in good health. Specimen: peripheral blood, collected on day 0 of AZD1222 vaccination. V usage is TRBV9 and J usage is TRBJ2-3; TRBD1 aligns across 7 bases. This chain's CDR3 is CASSVVGGAVGDTQYF. The CDR3 nucleotides read TGTGCCAGCAGCGTAGTAGGGGGCGCGGTTGGAGATACGCAGTATTTT. Together with reference TRBV9 and TRBJ2-3, the CDR3 gives the full variable domain: DSGVTQTPKHLITATGQRVTLRCSPRSGDLSVYWYQQSLDQGLQFLIQYYNGEERAKGNILERFSAQQFPDLHSELNLSSLELGDSALYFCASSVVGGAVGDTQYFGPGTRLTVL.